A single sample gave rise to the 20 T cell receptor beta chains below, sequenced in a study of response to subunit inactivated influenza vaccine. TCRdb reprocessed the RT-PCR reads with MiXCR, giving one entry per CDR3 protein. The repertoire has 700,000 to 800,000 distinct CDR3 sequences, around a sixth of them found once; the top ten carry roughly 10%. The source was PBMCs from blood, collected approximately 5 days after vaccination. The receptors were gathered from a man between 50 and 59 years old who received an inactivated influenza vaccine.

There are a few counts of this clonotype. The chain links TRBV5-6 to TRBJ1-5; D is uncertain. This CDR3 is built from 16 residues. The V end lost 1 base, the J end lost 2 bases, and 13 bases lay between the germline ends. Germline V gene sequence: CDR1 SGHDT, CDR2 YYEEEE. CDR3 amino acids: CASSLQAGRGNQPQHF. The CDR3 DNA sequence: TGTGCCAGCAGCTTGCAGGCGGGGAGGGGCAATCAGCCCCAGCATTTT.

The J gene is TRBJ2-5, the V gene TRBV7-9; 11 bases align to TRBD2. The CDR3 runs to 16 residues. After removal of 5 bases from V and 2 bases from J, the junction contained 7 bases not matched to a gene. The germline V gene has CDR1 SEHNR and CDR2 FQNEAQ (reference sequence). The CDR3 bases are TGTGCCAGCAGCCCCCCTAGCGGGGGGATTCAAGAGACCCAGTACTTC. It translates to CASSPPSGGIQETQYF.

This clonotype was counted at least ten times. This chain connects TRBV5-1 to TRBJ1-1; D is unresolved. Germline CDR1 reads SGHRS; CDR2 reads YFSETQ. V gave up 0 bases and J gave up 1 base, with 10 bases separating them. The CDR3 is 15 amino acids. The CDR3 here is CASSLVAGGNTEAFF. DNA of the CDR3: TGCGCCAGCAGCTTGGTGGCAGGCGGGAACACTGAAGCTTTCTTT.

The CDR3 DNA is TGTGCCAGCAGCCAAACCTCCTCCACAGATACGCAGTATTTT. Its translation: CASSQTSSTDTQYF. The V call is TRBV9, the J call TRBJ2-3; D not certain. V was trimmed by 4 bases and J by 2 bases, leaving 11 bases between them. Germline-derived CDR1 and CDR2 are SGDLS and YYNGEE. The CDR3 contains 14 residues.

This clonotype was found a few times. This chain connects TRBV20-1 to TRBJ2-7; TRBD2 aligns across 9 bases. The CDR3 consists of 13 residues. Germline-derived CDR1 and CDR2 are DFQATT and SNEGSKA (reference sequence). After removal of 8 bases from V and 2 bases from J, the junction contained 7 bases not matched to a gene. CDR3 sequence: CSHVSGSTYEQYF. CDR3 nucleotide sequence: TGCAGTCATGTTAGCGGGAGCACCTACGAGCAGTACTTC.

This clonotype was found many times. The chain employs TRBV20-1 and TRBJ2-1, with 7 bases lining up with TRBD1. This CDR3 has 13 residues. Germline CDR1 is DFQATT and CDR2 is SNEGSKA (reference sequence). Trimming took 4 bases from V and 11 from J; bases not matched to a gene: 11. DNA of the CDR3: TGCAGTGCTATCCCCTCGGACAGGCTTAAGCAGTTCTTC. Translated, it gives CSAIPSDRLKQFF.

This rearrangement joins TRBV20-1 to TRBJ1-5; weak D call: TRBD1 (6 bases). V was cut by 6 bases and J by 5 bases, with 14 bases left in between. Germline loops: CDR1 DFQATT, CDR2 SNEGSKA (reference sequence). The CDR3 consists of 13 residues. Here the CDR3 reads CSAPGQFDQPQHF. CDR3 sequence (DNA): TGCAGTGCCCCCGGACAGTTTGATCAGCCCCAGCATTTT.

This clonotype was picked up a small number of times. The chain has TRBV20-1 and TRBJ2-3, with D uncertain. Germline V gene sequence: CDR1 DFQATT, CDR2 SNEGSKA (reference sequence). Trimming stripped 5 bases from V and 5 bases from J, with 20 bases between. This CDR3 region has 15 residues. CDR3 in amino acids: CSAAAGPRAVDTQYF. The CDR3 coding sequence is TGCAGTGCTGCAGCCGGACCTAGAGCTGTAGATACGCAGTATTTT.

The rearrangement joins TRBV12-3 or TRBV12-4 to TRBJ2-2; D is unresolved. The CDR3 contains 15 residues. Trimming shortened V by 4 bases and J by 7 bases, and 16 bases separated the two germline ends. The CDR3 loop is CASSSRTFSGGELFF. In nucleotides, the CDR3 is TGTGCCAGCAGTTCAAGGACCTTTTCTGGCGGGGAGCTGTTTTTT.

There are a few counts of this clonotype. CDR3 residues: CASSTFLGAPNTGELFF. The CDR3 coding sequence is TGTGCCAGCAGCACTTTTCTGGGGGCACCGAACACCGGGGAGCTGTTTTTT. V gene TRBV5-5 combines with J gene TRBJ2-2, with D possibly being TRBD1 (6 bases). This CDR3 contains 17 residues. Germline V gene lookup returns CDR1 SGHKS and CDR2 YYEKEE (reference sequence). Trimming pared 4 bases from V and 0 bases from J, leaving 16 bases between.

This chain uses TRBV29-1 with TRBJ2-3; TRBD2 might be the D (6 bases). Germline CDR1 and CDR2: SQVTM and ANQGSEA. The CDR3 spans 13 residues. The V end lost 7 bases, the J end lost 6 bases, and 17 bases lay between the germline ends. CDR3 sequence (DNA): TGCAGCGCGGGGCGGGGCTCTGTCGATACGCAGTATTTT. It yields the protein CSAGRGSVDTQYF.

This clonotype was observed a few times. The junction shows a germline mismatch at one end, possibly a read error. The chain is built from TRBV7-3 and TRBJ2-1; 9 bases align to TRBD2. CDR1 and CDR2 (germline): SGHTA, FQGTGA. The CDR3 is made up of 15 amino acids. CDR3: CASRLTPTSGNEQFF. The CDR3 DNA is TGTGCCAGCAGGTTAACACCGACTAGCGGCAATGAGCAGTTCTTC.

This clonotype was observed a handful of times. The rearrangement joins TRBV7-2 to TRBJ2-7; the match to TRBD2 covers 7 bases. The V gene's germline CDR1 is SGHTA and CDR2 FQGNSA. This CDR3 contains 15 residues. V lost 1 base, J lost 4 bases, and 7 bases stayed unmatched. CDR3 amino acids: CASSLGREVYYEQYF. DNA of the CDR3: TGTGCCAGCAGCTTAGGTCGGGAGGTGTATTACGAGCAGTACTTC.

This clonotype has a handful of counts. The chain is built from TRBV4-2 and TRBJ2-1; TRBD2 agrees at 7 bases. Germline V gene lookup returns CDR1 LGHNA and CDR2 YNFKEQ. The CDR3 consists of 12 residues. V lost 6 bases and J lost 8; bases outside the gene matches: 4. CDR3 sequence (DNA): TGTGCCAGCAGTCGAAGCGGGGATGAGCAGTTCTTC. It specifies CASSRSGDEQFF.

This clonotype has a handful of counts. The V gene is TRBV28, the J gene TRBJ2-2, with D uncertain. Germline V lookup: CDR1 MDHEN, CDR2 SYDVKM. CDR3 length: 14 amino acids. V was pared by 7 bases and J by 2 bases, with 11 bases between. CDR3 residues: CASNLIANTGELFF. CDR3 coding DNA: TGTGCCAGCAATCTCATAGCTAACACCGGGGAGCTGTTTTTT.

This clonotype occurred a few times. This chain uses TRBV27 with TRBJ2-3; possible D gene TRBD2, 6 bases. Per the germline V gene, CDR1 is MNHEY and CDR2 is SMNVEV (reference sequence). V was shortened by 3 bases and J by 4 bases, with 20 bases between the two germline ends. The CDR3 has 17 amino acids. The CDR3 DNA is TGTGCCAGCAGTTTTGGAGGGAGTCTACTTGGGGCAGATACGCAGTATTTT. Translating it yields CASSFGGSLLGADTQYF.

This clonotype was seen at least ten times. The chain uses TRBV12-3 or TRBV12-4 and TRBJ1-2; D is perhaps TRBD1 (6 bases). This CDR3 is built from 13 residues. Trimming cost V 7 bases and J 5 bases, with 14 bases left between them. The CDR3: CASTTGGGYGYTF. CDR3 DNA: TGTGCCAGCACCACCGGAGGGGGTTATGGCTACACCTTC.

The chain joins TRBV7-2 to TRBJ2-3, with TRBD2 identical over 13 bases. This CDR3 has 17 residues. Germline CDR1 is SGHTA and CDR2 is FQGNSA. Trimming at V came to 5 bases and at J to 1 base, leaving 6 bases not matched to a gene. The CDR3 loop reads CASSLGLAGVGTDTQYF. The CDR3 nucleotides read TGTGCCAGCAGCCTAGGACTAGCGGGAGTCGGCACAGATACGCAGTATTTT.

This clonotype was seen a handful of times. This chain uses TRBV7-6 with TRBJ1-1; 7 bases agree with TRBD1. The junction had 7 bases not matched to a gene; V was cut back by 4 bases and J by 5 bases. The CDR3 sequence is 14 residues long. Germline values: CDR1 SGHVS, CDR2 FNYEAQ. The CDR3 loop reads CASSSDSQGTEAFF. In nucleotides, the CDR3 is TGTGCCAGCAGCTCCGACTCACAGGGGACTGAAGCTTTCTTT.

In its sample, this clonotype was seen many times. V gene TRBV5-1 combines with J gene TRBJ2-1; tentative D call: TRBD2 (5 bases). The germline CDR1 and CDR2 sequences are SGHRS and YFSETQ. The CDR3 extends over 14 amino acids. V lost 5 bases, J lost 6 bases, and 15 bases lay in between. CDR3 DNA sequence: TGCGCCAGCAGTCGTAATAGCGACGGCAATGAGCAGTTCTTC. The encoded protein is CASSRNSDGNEQFF.